The TCR beta chain described here comes from a study of T cell responses to AZD1222 COVID-19 vaccine (dated by TCRdb to the early 2020s). A note on the overall study: A total of approximately 250 trial participants underwent TCR sequencing, of whom 200 to 220 had received two doses of AZD1222 and around 26 had received two doses of the MenACWY control vaccine. Trial participants were enrolled by age into subgroups of 18-55, 56-69 and 70-plus years, and about 150, 27 and 61 TCR-sequenced participants, respectively, were included in these subgroups.

The time point label on this specimen signifies: baseline before first vaccination. What the treatment or condition label conveys for this sample: meningococcal conjugate vaccine given as trial control. Samples from vaccinated people were obtained from the UK trials COV001 and COV002, which included a single-blind randomized controlled phase 2/3 trial of AZD1222 (ChAdOx1 nCoV-19) in healthy adults. For TCRbeta chain sequencing, PBMC samples were collected from trial participants at day 0 and at day 28 after the second dose. Remarks on this clone: The antigen this receptor binds is unknown. Base qualities are missing; no much larger clone stands one base away.

Overall study outcomes, separate from this receptor: Spike-specific TCR breadth and depth rose significantly after two AZD1222 doses compared with day 0 and with MenACWY recipients. No day 14 peak-response samples were available, so repertoires were characterized only after the peak T cell response. Most participants were white British and females outnumbered males, and the authors suggested that clonal diversity may have been underestimated. The 56-69-year group was small, and its depth increase did not reach significance, likely because of low power. Nearly half of unique spike-specific TCRs reportedly recognized epitopes outside regions mutated in the B.1.351 and B.1.1.7 variants. Conclusions about previously exposed vaccinees were limited because only a handful of AZD1222 recipients were SARS-CoV-2 seropositive at baseline. The vaccine-associated CD4 TCRs covered the entire spike protein, and the dominant responses fell in regions 160-218 and 743-854.

The CDR3 contains 17 residues, cysteine and phenylalanine counted. Kept here is only the CDR3 DNA, which spans 51 bases and is read in frame from base 1. V was cut back by 5 bases and J by 0 bases, leaving a gap of 20 bases between them. For CDR1 and CDR2, the germline V gene (reference sequence) lists SEHNR and FQNEAQ. The CDR3 regions of human TCRbeta chains were analyzed by immunosequencing. As for the authors' bioinformatics: TCRs in the repertoires were matched against a reference library of SARS-CoV-2-specific TCRs that had been generated with the MIRA antigen-specificity platform. Breadth meant the fraction of unique TCRs that were SARS-CoV-2-associated, whereas depth meant the fraction of total T cells that were SARS-CoV-2-associated. Using the MIRA data, every spike-specific TCR was mapped to the spike region that the TCR reacted to and assigned to either a CD4 or a CD8 class. Log10-transformed breadth and depth values were compared by one-way ANOVA with Sidak's multiple comparisons tests. TCRdb retrieved this table from immuneACCESS and kept in-frame rearrangements only. Not all clones are present; in checked studies, unresolved V genes account for under half, and no reason is known for the remainder. Clonal size and the V and J genes are those of that table, whereas D and trimming came from the DNA. The sample table holds 120,000 to 150,000 clones, of which around 88% were seen once. 3% to 4% of the sample is in the top ten clones.

Material: peripheral blood, obtained on day 0 of MenACWY control vaccination. The sequence was obtained from an adult in good health. The chain employs TRBV7-9 and TRBJ2-7; the D gene is perhaps TRBD2, from 5 matching bases. The CDR3 loop reads CASSPRDGRSSSYEQYF. In nucleotides, the sequence is TGTGCCAGCAGCCCTAGGGATGGGAGATCGAGCTCCTACGAGCAGTACTTC.